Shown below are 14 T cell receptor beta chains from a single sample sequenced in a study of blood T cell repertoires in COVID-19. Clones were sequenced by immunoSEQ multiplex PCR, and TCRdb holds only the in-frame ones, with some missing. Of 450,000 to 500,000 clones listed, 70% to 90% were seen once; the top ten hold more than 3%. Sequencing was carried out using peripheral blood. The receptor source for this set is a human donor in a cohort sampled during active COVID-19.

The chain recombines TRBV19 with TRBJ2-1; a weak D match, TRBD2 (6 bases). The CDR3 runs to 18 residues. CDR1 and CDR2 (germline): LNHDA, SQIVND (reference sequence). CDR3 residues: CVMVGGRALEGKDNEQFF. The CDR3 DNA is TGTGTTATGGTGGGGGGAAGAGCCCTTGAGGGGAAGGACAATGAGCAGTTCTTC. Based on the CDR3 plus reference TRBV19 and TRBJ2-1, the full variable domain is DGGITQSPKYLFRKEGQNVTLSCEQNLNHDAMYWYRQDPGQGLRLIYYSQIVNDFQKGDIAEGYSVSREKKESFPLTVTSAQKNPTAFYLCVMVGGRALEGKDNEQFFGPGTRLTVL.

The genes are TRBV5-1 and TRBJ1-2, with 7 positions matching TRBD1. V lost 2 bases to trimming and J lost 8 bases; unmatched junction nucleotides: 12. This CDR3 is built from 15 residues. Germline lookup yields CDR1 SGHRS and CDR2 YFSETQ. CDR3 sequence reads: CASSFTRDSGHGYTF. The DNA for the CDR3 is TGCGCCAGCAGCTTCACTCGGGACAGTGGACACGGCTACACCTTC.

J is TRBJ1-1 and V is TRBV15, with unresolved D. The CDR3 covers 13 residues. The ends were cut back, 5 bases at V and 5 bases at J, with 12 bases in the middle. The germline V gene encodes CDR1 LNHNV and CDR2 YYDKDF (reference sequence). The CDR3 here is CATSLVSVTEAFF. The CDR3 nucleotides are TGTGCCACCAGCTTAGTCAGCGTGACTGAAGCTTTCTTT.

The CDR3 region is CASSLKGRAFADTQYF. CDR3 nucleotides: TGTGCCAGCAGCTTAAAGGGCAGGGCATTTGCAGATACGCAGTATTTT. This chain connects TRBV7-3 to TRBJ2-3, with a tentative D call TRBD1 (5 bases). CDR3 length equals 16 residues. Trimming took 1 base from V and 4 from J, leaving 15 bases between them. Germline CDR1 SGHTA, CDR2 FQGTGA.

Here the CDR3 reads CASSQELALRSGYEQYF. DNA of the CDR3: TGCGCCAGCAGCCAAGAACTTGCTTTGCGGAGTGGGTACGAGCAGTACTTC. The V call is TRBV4-3, the J call TRBJ2-7; D is undetermined. V shed 0 bases and J shed 4 bases, with 19 bases lying between them. Germline loops: CDR1 LGHNA, CDR2 YSLEER. This CDR3 is 17 amino acids long.

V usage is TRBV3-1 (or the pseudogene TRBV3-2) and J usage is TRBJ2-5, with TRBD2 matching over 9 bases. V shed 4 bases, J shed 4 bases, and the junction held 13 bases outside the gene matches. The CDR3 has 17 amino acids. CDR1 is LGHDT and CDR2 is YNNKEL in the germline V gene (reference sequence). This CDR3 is CASSRRVSGRWGETQYF. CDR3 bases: TGTGCCAGCAGCCGGAGAGTTAGCGGGAGATGGGGAGAGACCCAGTACTTC.

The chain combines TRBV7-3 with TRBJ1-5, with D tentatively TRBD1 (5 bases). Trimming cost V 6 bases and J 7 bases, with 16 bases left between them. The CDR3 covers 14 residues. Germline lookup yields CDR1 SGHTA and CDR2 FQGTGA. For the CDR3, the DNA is TGTGCCAGCAGGTTCGAAGGGGTTTGGCAGCCCCAGCATTTT. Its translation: CASRFEGVWQPQHF.

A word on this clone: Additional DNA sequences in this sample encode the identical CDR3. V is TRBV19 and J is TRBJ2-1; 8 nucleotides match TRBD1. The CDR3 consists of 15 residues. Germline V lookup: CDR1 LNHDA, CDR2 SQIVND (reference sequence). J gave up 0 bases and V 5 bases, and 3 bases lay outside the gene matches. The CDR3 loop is CASSPDRDSYNEQFF. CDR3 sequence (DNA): TGTGCCAGTAGTCCGGACAGGGACTCCTACAATGAGCAGTTCTTC.

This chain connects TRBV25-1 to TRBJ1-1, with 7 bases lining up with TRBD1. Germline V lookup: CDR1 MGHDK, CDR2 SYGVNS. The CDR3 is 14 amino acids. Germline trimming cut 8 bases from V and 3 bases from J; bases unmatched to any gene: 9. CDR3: CASVGSGGHTEAFF. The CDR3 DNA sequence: TGTGCCAGCGTTGGGTCAGGGGGACACACTGAAGCTTTCTTT.

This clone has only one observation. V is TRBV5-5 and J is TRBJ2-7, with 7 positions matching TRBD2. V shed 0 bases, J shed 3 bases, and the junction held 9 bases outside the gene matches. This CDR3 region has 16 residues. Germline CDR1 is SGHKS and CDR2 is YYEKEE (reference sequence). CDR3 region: CASSLDLGLVDYEQYF. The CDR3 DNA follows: TGTGCCAGCAGCTTGGATCTAGGACTAGTGGACTACGAGCAGTACTTC.

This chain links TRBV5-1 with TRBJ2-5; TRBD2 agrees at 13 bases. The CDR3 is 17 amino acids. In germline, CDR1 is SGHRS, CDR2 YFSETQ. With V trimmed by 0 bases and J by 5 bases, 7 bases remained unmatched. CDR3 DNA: TGCGCCAGCAGCTTGGAACTAGCGGGAGGGCCAACCGAGACCCAGTACTTC. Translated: CASSLELAGGPTETQYF.

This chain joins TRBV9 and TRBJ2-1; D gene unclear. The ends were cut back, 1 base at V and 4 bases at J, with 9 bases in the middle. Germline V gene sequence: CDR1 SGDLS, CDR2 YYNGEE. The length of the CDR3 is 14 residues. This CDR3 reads CASSVRLGYNEQFF. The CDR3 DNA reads TGTGCCAGCAGCGTAAGGCTCGGGTACAATGAGCAGTTCTTC.

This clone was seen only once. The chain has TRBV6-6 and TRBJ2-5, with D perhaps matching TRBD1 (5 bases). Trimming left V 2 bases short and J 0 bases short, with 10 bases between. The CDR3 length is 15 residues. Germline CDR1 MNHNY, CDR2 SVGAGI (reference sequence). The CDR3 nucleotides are TGTGCCAGCAGTTACCCGACAGAGCACCAAGAGACCCAGTACTTC. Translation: CASSYPTEHQETQYF.

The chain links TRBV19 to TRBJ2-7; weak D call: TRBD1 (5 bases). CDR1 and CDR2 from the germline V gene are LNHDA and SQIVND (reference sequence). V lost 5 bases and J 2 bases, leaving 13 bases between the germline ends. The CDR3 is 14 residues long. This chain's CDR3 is CASSAPTAPYEQYF. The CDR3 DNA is TGTGCCAGTAGTGCCCCGACAGCTCCCTACGAGCAGTACTTC.